The entry below describes one TCR beta chain. Per the original data handling: Nucleated cell counts were estimated from reference gene primer amplification. Generated by immunoSEQ multiplex PCR, the TCRdb table keeps only in-frame clones and is missing some. That table gives V, J and clone size, and the DNA gave D and trimming. The table has over 70,000 clones, approximately 80% seen once. These data belong to a study of blood T cell repertoires in COVID-19. Study-wide context: Samples of COVID-19 (acute and convalescent) were obtained from the United States, Italy and Spain. Sources were T cells, B-cell-depleted T cells, or PBMCs; the material itself was cDNA or gDNA.

Seattle patients were enrolled while actively infected and followed longitudinally. This TCR derives from a man between 70 and 80 years old with COVID-19, enrolled during active disease. Sequencing used peripheral blood.

The CDR3 is CSATDRGLGYTF. The DNA of the CDR3 is TGCAGCGCTACTGACAGGGGGCTTGGCTACACCTTC. V and J are TRBV29-1 and TRBJ1-2; TRBD1 agrees at 10 bases. V shed 7 bases, J shed 7 bases, and the junction held 6 bases outside the gene matches. The CDR3 is made up of 12 amino acids. CDR1 SQVTM and CDR2 ANQGSEA come from the germline V gene. Full variable domain (remainder filled in from reference TRBV29-1 and TRBJ1-2): SAVISQKPSRDICQRGTSLTIQCQVDSQVTMMFWYRQQPGQSLTLIATANQGSEATYESGFVIDKFPISRPNLTFSTLTVSNMSPEDSSIYLCSATDRGLGYTFGSGTRLTVV.